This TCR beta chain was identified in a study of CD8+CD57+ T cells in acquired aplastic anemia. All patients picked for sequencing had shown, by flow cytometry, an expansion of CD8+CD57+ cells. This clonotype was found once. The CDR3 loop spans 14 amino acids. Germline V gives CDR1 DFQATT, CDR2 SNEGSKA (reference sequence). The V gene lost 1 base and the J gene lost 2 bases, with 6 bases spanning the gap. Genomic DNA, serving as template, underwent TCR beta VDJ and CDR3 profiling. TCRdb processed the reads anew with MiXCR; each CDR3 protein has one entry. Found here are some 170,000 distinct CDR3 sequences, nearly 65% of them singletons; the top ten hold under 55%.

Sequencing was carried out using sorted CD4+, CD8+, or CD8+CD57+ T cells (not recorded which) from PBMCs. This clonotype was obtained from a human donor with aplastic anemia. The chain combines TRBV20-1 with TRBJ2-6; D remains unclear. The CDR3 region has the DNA TGCAGTGCTAGAGTGGAGACTGGGGCCAACGTCCTGACTTTC. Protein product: CSARVETGANVLTF.